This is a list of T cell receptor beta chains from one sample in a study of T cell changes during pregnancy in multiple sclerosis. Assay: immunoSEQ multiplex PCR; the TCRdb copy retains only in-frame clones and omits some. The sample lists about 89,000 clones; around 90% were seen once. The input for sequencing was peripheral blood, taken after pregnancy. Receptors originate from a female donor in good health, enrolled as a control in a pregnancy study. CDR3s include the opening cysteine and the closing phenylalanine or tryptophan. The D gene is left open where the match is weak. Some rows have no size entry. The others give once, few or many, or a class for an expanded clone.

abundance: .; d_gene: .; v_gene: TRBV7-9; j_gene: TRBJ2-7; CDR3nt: TGTGCCAGCAGCCCCCTCGGGTCCCCCGTTTGGTACTTC; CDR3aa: CASSPLGSPVWYF
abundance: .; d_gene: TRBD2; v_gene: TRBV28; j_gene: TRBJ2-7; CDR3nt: TGTGCCAGCAGTTTGGAGCTAGCGGGATCCTACGAGCAGTACTTC; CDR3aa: CASSLELAGSYEQYF
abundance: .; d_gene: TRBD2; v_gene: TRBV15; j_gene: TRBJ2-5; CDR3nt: TGTGCCACCAGCGCCCAAGGGAGCGGGAGGGCACAAGAGACCCAGTACTTC; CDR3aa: CATSAQGSGRAQETQYF
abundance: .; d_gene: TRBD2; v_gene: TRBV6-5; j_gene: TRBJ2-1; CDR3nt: TGTGCCAGCAGTTACCCTAGCGGGAGTCACAATGAGCAGTTCTTC; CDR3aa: CASSYPSGSHNEQFF
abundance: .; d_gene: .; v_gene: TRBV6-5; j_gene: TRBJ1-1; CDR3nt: TGTGCCAGCAGTTATGGGGCGTCTCGAGCTTTCTTT; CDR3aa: CASSYGASRAFF
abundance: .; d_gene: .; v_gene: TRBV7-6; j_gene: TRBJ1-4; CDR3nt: TGTGCCAGCAGCTTAGGCGGTAGCGGGAAAAAACTGTTTTTT; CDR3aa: CASSLGGSGKKLFF
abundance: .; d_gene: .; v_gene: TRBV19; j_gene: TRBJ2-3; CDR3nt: TGTGCCAGTCGGGTCAGCCAAAACACAGATACGCAGTATTTT; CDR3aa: CASRVSQNTDTQYF
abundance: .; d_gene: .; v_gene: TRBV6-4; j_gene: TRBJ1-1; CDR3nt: TGTGCCAGCAGTGAGCGGGGAACAGTACCCACTGAAGCTTTCTTT; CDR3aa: CASSERGTVPTEAFF
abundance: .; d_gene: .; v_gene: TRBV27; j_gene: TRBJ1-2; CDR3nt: TGTGCCAGCAGCCCCAGGGGTCCTGACTATGGCTACACCTTC; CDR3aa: CASSPRGPDYGYTF
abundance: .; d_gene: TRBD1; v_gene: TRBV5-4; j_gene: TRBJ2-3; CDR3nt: TGTGCCAGCAGCTCCGACAGGGGTCTTGTAGATACGCAGTATTTT; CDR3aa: CASSSDRGLVDTQYF
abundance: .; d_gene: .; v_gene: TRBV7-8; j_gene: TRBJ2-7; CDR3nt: TGTGCCAGCAGCCCAGGGTCCGAGCAGTACTTC; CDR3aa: CASSPGSEQYF
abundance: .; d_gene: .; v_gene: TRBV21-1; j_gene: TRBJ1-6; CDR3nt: TGTGCCAGCAGCAAAGAGTCAGGGCCTGTTTATTCACCCCTCCACTTT; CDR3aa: CASSKESGPVYSPLHF
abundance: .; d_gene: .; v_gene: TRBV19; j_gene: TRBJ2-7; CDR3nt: TGTGCCAGTAGTATGGGCCGGGGGGCCGAGCAGTACTTC; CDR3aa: CASSMGRGAEQYF
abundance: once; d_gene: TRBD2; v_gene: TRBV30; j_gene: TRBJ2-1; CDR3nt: TGTGCCTGGAGTGTGGGGGGGACTGAGCAGTTCTTC; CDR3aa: CAWSVGGTEQFF
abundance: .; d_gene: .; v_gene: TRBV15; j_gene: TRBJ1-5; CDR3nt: TGTGCCACCAGCAGTTGGGGAGGGAAGGATCAGCCCCAGCATTTT; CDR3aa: CATSSWGGKDQPQHF